The following is a T cell receptor beta chain sequence with its context. As yet, its antigen is unknown. Assay used: immunoSEQ multiplex PCR; TCRdb lists only in-frame clones, some missing. Seen here are nearly 70,000 clones, about 84% observed once, and the top ten hold approximately 6.1%. This sample stems from a study of OX40 agonist ivuxolimab in advanced cancers. Study in general: Partial responses occurred in three patients (one hepatocellular carcinoma, two cutaneous melanoma). General study results and limits: Fewer expanded clones were found on average in CD4+ than in CD8+ T cells. In the expanded peripheral T cells, antigen specificity was never determined.

V lost 1 base to trimming and J lost 8 bases, with 20 bases between them. Germline values: CDR1 SNHLY, CDR2 FYNNEI. The CDR3 has 16 amino acids. The TCR was taken from an adult with an advanced solid tumor such as melanoma, head and neck, liver or kidney cancer. V and J are TRBV2 and TRBJ1-2; D ambiguous. Sequenced material: CD4+ or CD8+ T cells sorted from blood, taken in a trial of the OX40 agonist ivuxolimab. CDR3 protein: CASSEVFLRSTRGYTF. CDR3 nucleotide sequence: TGTGCCAGCAGTGAAGTCTTTCTGAGGTCAACCCGCGGCTACACCTTC.